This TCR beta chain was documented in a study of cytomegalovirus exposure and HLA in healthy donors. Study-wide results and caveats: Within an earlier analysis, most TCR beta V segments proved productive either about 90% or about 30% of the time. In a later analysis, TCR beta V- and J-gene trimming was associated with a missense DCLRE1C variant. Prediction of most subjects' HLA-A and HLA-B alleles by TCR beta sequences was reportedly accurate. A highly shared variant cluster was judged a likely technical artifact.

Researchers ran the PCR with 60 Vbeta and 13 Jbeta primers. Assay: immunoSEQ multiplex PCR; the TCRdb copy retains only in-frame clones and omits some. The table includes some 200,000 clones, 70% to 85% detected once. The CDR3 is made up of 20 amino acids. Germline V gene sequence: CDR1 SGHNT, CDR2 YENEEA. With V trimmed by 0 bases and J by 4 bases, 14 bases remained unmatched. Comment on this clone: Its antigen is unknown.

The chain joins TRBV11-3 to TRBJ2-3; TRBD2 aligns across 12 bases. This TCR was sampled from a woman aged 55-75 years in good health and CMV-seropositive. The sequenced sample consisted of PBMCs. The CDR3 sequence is CASSLEGPTSGSIKADTQYF. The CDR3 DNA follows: TGTGCCAGCAGCTTAGAAGGTCCGACTAGCGGGAGTATAAAGGCAGATACGCAGTATTTT.